These T cell receptor beta chains were read from a single sample in a study of Graves' ophthalmopathy and Graves' hyperthyroidism. TCRdb used MiXCR to reprocess the multiplex PCR reads, holding one entry per CDR3 protein. This sample yields 360,000 or so distinct CDR3 sequences, of which about 18% are seen a single time; around 1.5% belongs to the top ten. The sample was peripheral blood. The source is a woman under 30 with Graves' ophthalmopathy. Each CDR3 is given with its conserved first and last residue. A D gene is named only where the DNA matches it firmly. Where a row states a size, it is once, few, many or the class of an expanded clone; other rows omit it.

len,abundance,j_gene,v_gene,d_gene,CDR3nt,CDR3aa
16,many,TRBJ2-7,TRBV28,.,TGTGCCAGCAGCTACGCCAGCAGGGCACGACTTAGGGAGCAGTACTTC,CASSYASRARLREQYF
15,many,TRBJ2-2,TRBV28,.,TGTGCCAGCAGTTTAATGGAGACAGGTGGTGGGGAGCTGTTTTTT,CASSLMETGGGELFF
15,many,TRBJ2-4,TRBV28,.,TGTGCCAGCAGTTTGCTGACAGGCTCCAAAAACATTCAGTACTTC,CASSLLTGSKNIQYF
14,many,TRBJ1-6,TRBV19,.,TGTGCCAGTAGCCAAATACAGCGGAATTCACCCCTCCACTTT,CASSQIQRNSPLHF
20,few,TRBJ2-4,TRBV11-2,TRBD1,TGTGCCAGCAGCACTTACAGGGGGCGCGTGTGGAGTTTTGCCAAAAACATTCAGTACTTC,CASSTYRGRVWSFAKNIQYF
13,many,TRBJ1-1,TRBV13,.,TGTGCCAGCAGCCGTGGGGGGGTTACTGAAGCTTTCTTT,CASSRGGVTEAFF
16,many,TRBJ2-7,TRBV28,TRBD2,TGTGCCAGCAGTTTGACTAGCGGGAGAAGATCCTACGAGCAGTACTTC,CASSLTSGRRSYEQYF
15,.,TRBJ1-2,TRBV20-1,.,TGCAGTGCGGGGGGGGTAGGGTCCTCTAACTATGGCTACACCTTC,CSAGGVGSSNYGYTF
13,once,TRBJ1-5,TRBV20-1,.,TGCAGTGCTAGGCGGGATTTCAATCAGCCCCAGCATTTT,CSARRDFNQPQHF
13,many,TRBJ2-5,TRBV7-7,.,TGTGCTAGCAGCATAGGGAGGAAAGAGACCCAGTACTTC,CASSIGRKETQYF
15,many,TRBJ1-5,TRBV6-1,.,TGTGCCAGCAGTGAAGCGCTTCCTCGGGATCAGCCCCAGCATTTT,CASSEALPRDQPQHF
11,.,TRBJ1-2,TRBV12-3/TRBV12-4,.,TGTGCCAGCAGTTTAGCGAGGGCACAGGCCTTC,CASSLARAQAF
13,many,TRBJ1-1,TRBV11-2,TRBD1,TGTGCCAGCAGCGCCGGGACAGGGAGAACGGCTTTCTTT,CASSAGTGRTAFF
14,many,TRBJ1-1,TRBV7-2,.,TGTGCCAGCAGCTTTATGGGAGCTCGCACTGAAGCTTTCTTT,CASSFMGARTEAFF
16,many,TRBJ2-7,TRBV5-8,.,TGTGCCAGCAGCCCCGGGGAGCGGGCCCTAGCCTACGAGCAGTACTTC,CASSPGERALAYEQYF
11,.,TRBJ1-2,TRBV20-1,.,TGCAGTGCTAGTAAGGATTATGGCTACACCTTC,CSASKDYGYTF
14,.,TRBJ2-7,TRBV5-1,.,TGCGCCAGCAGCTTGTTCACCGCCATGCTCGAGCAGTACTTC,CASSLFTAMLEQYF
14,many,TRBJ1-1,TRBV28,.,TGTGCCAGTAATTCTAGGGGTTTGAACACTGAAGCTTTCTTT,CASNSRGLNTEAFF
13,many,TRBJ1-5,TRBV11-2,.,TGTGCCAGCAGCCAAGACCTCGGGACACAGGAGCATTTT,CASSQDLGTQEHF
14,many,TRBJ1-5,TRBV20-1,.,TGCAGTGCGCCCGGGAGGGGTTACAATCAGCCCCAGCATTTT,CSAPGRGYNQPQHF
15,many,TRBJ1-3,TRBV15,.,TGTGCCACCAGCTTGGACGGGAGCTCTGGAAACACCATATATTTT,CATSLDGSSGNTIYF
15,.,TRBJ2-2,TRBV6-1,TRBD2,TGTGCCAGCACGCCAGCGGGAGGAAACACCGGGGAGCTGTTTTTT,CASTPAGGNTGELFF
15,.,TRBJ1-2,TRBV28,.,TGTGCCAGCAGTACGCTGCACAGGGATCACTATGGCTACACCTTC,CASSTLHRDHYGYTF
14,.,TRBJ2-7,TRBV7-2,.,TGTGCCAGCAGCCCCTTTACGGGCCCATACGAGCAGTACTTC,CASSPFTGPYEQYF
11,many,TRBJ1-5,TRBV6-5,.,TGTGCCAGCAGAAGTGGGCAGCCCCAGCATTTT,CASRSGQPQHF
14,many,TRBJ2-5,TRBV28,.,TGTGCCAGCACCCCGGTGTGGCAGACGGAGACCCAGTACTTC,CASTPVWQTETQYF
16,many,TRBJ2-2,TRBV6-5,TRBD1,TGTGCCAGCAGTTACCCACAGGGGGCTTACACCGGGGAGCTGTTTTTT,CASSYPQGAYTGELFF
15,.,TRBJ1-3,TRBV6-2/TRBV6-3,TRBD1,TGTGCCAGCAGATCGGACCGGGACAGGGGATACACCATATATTTT,CASRSDRDRGYTIYF
17,many,TRBJ1-6,TRBV27,TRBD1,TGTGCCAGCAGTTCACAGACAGGGGGCGTGTATAATTCACCCCTCCACTTT,CASSSQTGGVYNSPLHF
12,many,TRBJ2-7,TRBV6-1,.,TGTGCCAGCAGTGCCACGGCGAGCGAGCAGTACTTC,CASSATASEQYF
12,many,TRBJ1-5,TRBV12-3/TRBV12-4,.,TGTGCCAGCAAGACGGTTTTACAGCCCCAGCATTTT,CASKTVLQPQHF
19,few,TRBJ2-6,TRBV11-2,TRBD1,TGTGCCAGCAGCCCAATGACAGGGCGCCCTGGCTCTGGGGCCAACGTCCTGACTTTC,CASSPMTGRPGSGANVLTF
15,many,TRBJ2-7,TRBV10-2,TRBD1,TGCGCCAGCAGTACCGGGACAGGGGTTTACTACGAGCAGTACTTC,CASSTGTGVYYEQYF
15,many,TRBJ1-1,TRBV28,TRBD1,TGTGCCAGCAGTTCCCCGACAGGGGAGAACACTGAAGCTTTCTTT,CASSSPTGENTEAFF
15,.,TRBJ2-7,TRBV10-3,TRBD2,TGTGCCATCAGTGGACTAGCGGGCGTTTCCTACGAGCAGTACTTC,CAISGLAGVSYEQYF
16,many,TRBJ2-1,TRBV7-9,TRBD1,TGTGCCAGCAGCTTAGTGAACAGGGGGGAGGCCAATGAGCAGTTCTTC,CASSLVNRGEANEQFF
16,many,TRBJ2-5,TRBV7-6,.,TGTGCCAGCAGCTTAGGGTGGCTAGCGAAACAAGAGACCCAGTACTTC,CASSLGWLAKQETQYF
13,.,TRBJ2-5,TRBV12-3/TRBV12-4,.,TGTGCCAGCAGTGACATAACGGGGAAGACCCAGTACTTC,CASSDITGKTQYF
17,many,TRBJ2-5,TRBV14,TRBD1,TGTGCCAGCAGCCAACAATTCCGGGACAGGATGGAGGAGACCCAGTACTTC,CASSQQFRDRMEETQYF
11,many,TRBJ2-2,TRBV25-1,.,TGTGCCACCTCATTAACCGGGGAGCTGTTTTTT,CATSLTGELFF